This entry describes one T cell receptor beta chain. Repertoires were generated with immunoSEQ multiplex PCR, while TCRdb's copy carries only in-frame clones and drops some. The sample comprises some 240,000 clones, 75% to 90% of which are singletons, and around 1.2% rests with the top ten. The sample belongs to a study of cytomegalovirus exposure and HLA in healthy donors. Trimming left V 3 bases short and J 6 bases short, with 7 bases between. The CDR3 is 11 residues long. From germline, CDR1 is DFQATT and CDR2 SNEGSKA (reference sequence). Sequenced input: PBMCs. The rearrangement joins TRBV20-1 to TRBJ2-3; D gene ambiguous. The sequence came from a woman in her twenties or thirties in good health and CMV-seropositive. CDR3 sequence: CSASPSDTQYF. The CDR3 region has the DNA TGCAGTGCTAGCCCTTCGGATACGCAGTATTTT.